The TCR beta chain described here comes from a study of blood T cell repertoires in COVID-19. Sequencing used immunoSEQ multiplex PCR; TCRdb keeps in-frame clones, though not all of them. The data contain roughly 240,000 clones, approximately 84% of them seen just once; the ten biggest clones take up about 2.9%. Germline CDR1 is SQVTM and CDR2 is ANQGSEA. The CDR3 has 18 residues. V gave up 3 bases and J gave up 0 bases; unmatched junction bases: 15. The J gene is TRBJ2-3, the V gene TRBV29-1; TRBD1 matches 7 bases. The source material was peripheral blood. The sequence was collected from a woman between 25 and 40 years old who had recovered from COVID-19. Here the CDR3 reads CSVEKFGKQGTSTDTQYF. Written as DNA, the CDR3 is TGCAGCGTTGAGAAGTTTGGGAAACAGGGGACGAGCACAGATACGCAGTATTTT.